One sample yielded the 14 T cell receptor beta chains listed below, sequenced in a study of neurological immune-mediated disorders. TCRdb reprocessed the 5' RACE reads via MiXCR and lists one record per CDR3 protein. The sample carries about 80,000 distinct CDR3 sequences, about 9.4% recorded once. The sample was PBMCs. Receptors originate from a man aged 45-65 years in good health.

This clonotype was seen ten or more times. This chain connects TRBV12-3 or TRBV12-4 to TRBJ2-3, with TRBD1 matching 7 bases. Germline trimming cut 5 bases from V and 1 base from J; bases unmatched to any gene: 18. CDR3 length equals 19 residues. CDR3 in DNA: TGTGCCAGCAGTGGCCAGACAGGGAGCATCTTTACCGGCACAGATACGCAGTATTTT. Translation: CASSGQTGSIFTGTDTQYF.

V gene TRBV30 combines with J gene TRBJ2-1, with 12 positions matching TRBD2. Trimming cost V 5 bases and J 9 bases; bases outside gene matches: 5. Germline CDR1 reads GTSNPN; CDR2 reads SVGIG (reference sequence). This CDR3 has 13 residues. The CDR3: CAWVTSGRGEQFF. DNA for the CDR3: TGTGCCTGGGTGACTAGCGGGAGAGGTGAGCAGTTCTTC. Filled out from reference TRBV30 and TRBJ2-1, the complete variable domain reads SQTIHQWPATLVQPVGSPLSLECTVEGTSNPNLYWYRQAAGRGLQLLFYSVGIGQISSEVPQNLSASRPQDRQFILSSKKLLLSDSGFYLCAWVTSGRGEQFFGPGTRLTVL.

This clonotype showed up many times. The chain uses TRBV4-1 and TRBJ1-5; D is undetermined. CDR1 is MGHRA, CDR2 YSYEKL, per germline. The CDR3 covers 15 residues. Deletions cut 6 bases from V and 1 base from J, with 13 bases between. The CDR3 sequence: CASRQTVLSNQPQHF. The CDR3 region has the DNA TGCGCCAGCAGACAAACAGTGTTAAGCAATCAGCCCCAGCATTTT.

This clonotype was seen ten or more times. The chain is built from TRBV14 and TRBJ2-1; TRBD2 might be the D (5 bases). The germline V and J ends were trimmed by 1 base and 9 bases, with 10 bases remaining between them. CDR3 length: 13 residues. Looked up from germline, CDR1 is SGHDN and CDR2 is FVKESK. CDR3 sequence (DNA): TGTGCCAGCAGCCAAGGCTGGGCGGGTGAGCAGTTCTTC. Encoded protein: CASSQGWAGEQFF.

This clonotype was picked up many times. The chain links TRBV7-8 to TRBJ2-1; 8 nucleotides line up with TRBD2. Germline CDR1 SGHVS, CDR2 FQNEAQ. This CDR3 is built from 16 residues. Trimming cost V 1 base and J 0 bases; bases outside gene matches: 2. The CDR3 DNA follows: TGTGCCAGCAGCTTAGACGGGGGGGCCTCCTACAATGAGCAGTTCTTC. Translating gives CASSLDGGASYNEQFF.

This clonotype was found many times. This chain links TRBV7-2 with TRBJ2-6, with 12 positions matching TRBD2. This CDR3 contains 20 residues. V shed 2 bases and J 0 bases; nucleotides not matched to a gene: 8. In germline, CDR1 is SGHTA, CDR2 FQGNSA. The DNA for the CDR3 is TGTGCCAGCAGCTTACTTCTAGCGGGAGGGCCGGGCTCTGGGGCCAACGTCCTGACTTTC. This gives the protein CASSLLLAGGPGSGANVLTF.

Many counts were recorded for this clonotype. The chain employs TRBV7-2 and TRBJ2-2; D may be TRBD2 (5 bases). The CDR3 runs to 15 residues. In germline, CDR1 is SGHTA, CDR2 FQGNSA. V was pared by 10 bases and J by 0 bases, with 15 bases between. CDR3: CATSTGFSNTGELFF. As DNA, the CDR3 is TGTGCCACCTCCACGGGGTTTTCGAACACCGGGGAGCTGTTTTTT.

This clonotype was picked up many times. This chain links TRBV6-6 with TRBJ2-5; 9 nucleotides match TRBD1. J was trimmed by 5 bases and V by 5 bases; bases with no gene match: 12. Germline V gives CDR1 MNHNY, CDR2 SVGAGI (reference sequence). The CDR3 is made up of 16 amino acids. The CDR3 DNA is TGTGCCAGCAGTGCCCCGGGACAGGGAGATCGGGAGACCCAGTACTTC. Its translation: CASSAPGQGDRETQYF.

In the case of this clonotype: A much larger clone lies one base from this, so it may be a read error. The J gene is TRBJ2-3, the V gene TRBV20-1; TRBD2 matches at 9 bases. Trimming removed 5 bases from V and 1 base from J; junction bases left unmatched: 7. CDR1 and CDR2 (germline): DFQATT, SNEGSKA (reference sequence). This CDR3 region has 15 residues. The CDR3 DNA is TGCAGTGCTCCTCTAGCGGGGTGGCGCACAGATACGCAGTATTTT. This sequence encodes CSAPLAGWRTDTQYF.

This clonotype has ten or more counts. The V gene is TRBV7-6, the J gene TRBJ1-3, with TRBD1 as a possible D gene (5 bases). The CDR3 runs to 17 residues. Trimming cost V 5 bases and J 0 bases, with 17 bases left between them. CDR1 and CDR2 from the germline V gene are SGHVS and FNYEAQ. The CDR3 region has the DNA TGTGCCAGCAGCCTCGGGGGGGGACGCCTCTCTGGAAACACCATATATTTT. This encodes CASSLGGGRLSGNTIYF.

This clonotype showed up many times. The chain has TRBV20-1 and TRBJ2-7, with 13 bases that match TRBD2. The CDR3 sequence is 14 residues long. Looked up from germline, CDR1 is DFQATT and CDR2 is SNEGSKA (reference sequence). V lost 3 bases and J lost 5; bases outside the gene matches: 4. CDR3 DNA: TGCAGTGCTAGTTCCGGACTAGCGGGAGACGAGCAGTACTTC. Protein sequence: CSASSGLAGDEQYF.

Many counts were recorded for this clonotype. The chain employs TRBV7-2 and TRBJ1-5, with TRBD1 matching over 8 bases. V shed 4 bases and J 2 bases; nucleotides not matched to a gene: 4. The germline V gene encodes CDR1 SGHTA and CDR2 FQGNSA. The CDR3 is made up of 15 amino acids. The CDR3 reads CASSWTGRRNQPQHF. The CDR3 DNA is TGTGCCAGCAGCTGGACAGGGAGGCGCAATCAGCCCCAGCATTTT.

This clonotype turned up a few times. CDR3 DNA sequence: TGTGCCAGCTCACCGCATCCCCCCGGATTGGGACAGGGTATTTACGAGCAGTACTTC. Encoded protein: CASSPHPPGLGQGIYEQYF. The V and J genes are TRBV18 and TRBJ2-7, with 9 bases that match TRBD1. V dropped 3 bases and J dropped 4; count of bases not matched to a gene: 19. CDR1 and CDR2 from the germline V gene are KGHSH and LQKENI. The CDR3 consists of 19 residues.

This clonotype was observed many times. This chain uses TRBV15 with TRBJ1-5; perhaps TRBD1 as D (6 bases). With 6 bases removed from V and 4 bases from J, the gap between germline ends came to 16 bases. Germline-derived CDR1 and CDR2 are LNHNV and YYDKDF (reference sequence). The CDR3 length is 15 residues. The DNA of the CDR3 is TGTGCCACCAGGAGGGGGAGGGAACCTAATCAGCCCCAGCATTTT. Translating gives CATRRGREPNQPQHF.